Here is one T cell receptor beta chain with its context. Its target is not known. V shed 6 bases and J 1 base; nucleotides not matched to a gene: 6. Looked up from germline, CDR1 is SGHDN and CDR2 is FVKESK. The CDR3 consists of 14 residues. This sample stems from a study of shared clonotypes between healthy human individuals. Whole-study results and caveats: Researchers sampled only blood; tissue repertoires likely differ.

Across several immunoSEQ plates, the genomic DNA of each subset was split evenly. Per the study methods: Junction-only sequences without quality scores were provided by ImmunoSEQ, so filtering was different. Sequenced by immunoSEQ multiplex PCR; TCRdb stores in-frame clones only, minus some. That table furnishes V, J and clone size, whereas the DNA furnished D and trimming. The sample comprises fewer than 650,000 clones, around 80% of which are singletons, and 10% to 15% rests with the top ten. Unsorted samples relied on some 90 million PBMCs, which served as the source of genomic DNA. This chain uses TRBV14 with TRBJ2-7; 7 bases agree with TRBD2. The source is a woman in her 40s in good health. Some clones in this sample may be carry-over from other donors' samples. The sample taken for sequencing was PBMCs. The CDR3 DNA follows: TGTGCCAGCAGTGGGGAGGGAACATCCTACGAGCAGTACTTC. It yields the protein CASSGEGTSYEQYF.